Following are 27 T cell receptor beta chains from one sample sequenced in a study of CD8 T cells in ankylosing spondylitis. Whole-study results and caveats: Blood of patients with ankylosing spondylitis appeared to be characterized by a TCR beta motif of several highly homologous variants.

MiXCR, run by TCRdb on the 5' RACE reads, gives a single entry per CDR3 protein. The sample consists of a few hundred thousand distinct CDR3 sequences, 20% to 25% of them appearing once. Their cognate antigens are unknown. The sample taken for sequencing was blood, either unsorted or a sorted T cell fraction (not recorded which). Receptors originate from a male donor with ankylosing spondylitis.

The V and J genes are TRBV18 and TRBJ2-7, with 7 bases that match TRBD1. Per germline, CDR1 KGHSH and CDR2 LQKENI. With V trimmed by 4 bases and J by 3 bases, 9 bases remained unmatched. The CDR3 contains 15 residues. Here the CDR3 reads CASSRNGDRFYEQYF. CDR3 in DNA: TGTGCCAGCTCACGAAACGGGGACAGATTCTACGAGCAGTACTTC.

The chain employs TRBV29-1 and TRBJ2-3; D could derive from TRBD1 or TRBD2 (5 bases each). The CDR3 length is 17 residues. Trimming shortened V by 3 bases and J by 0 bases, and 19 bases separated the two germline ends. Germline V CDR1 and CDR2: SQVTM, ANQGSEA. DNA of the CDR3: TGCAGCGTTGAGAGGGGTTGGGAAACCCTTAGCACAGATACGCAGTATTTT. Translation gives CSVERGWETLSTDTQYF.

V and J are TRBV19 and TRBJ2-1; D possibly corresponds to TRBD1 (6 bases). The CDR3 is made up of 13 amino acids. CDR1 LNHDA and CDR2 SQIVND come from the germline V gene (reference sequence). The V and J ends lost 8 bases and 8 bases respectively, with 16 bases between them. The CDR3 here is CASGKQGFHEQFF. Here the CDR3 DNA reads TGTGCCAGTGGAAAACAGGGTTTCCATGAGCAGTTCTTC. Supplemented by reference TRBV19 and TRBJ2-1, the full variable domain reads DGGITQSPKYLFRKEGQNVTLSCEQNLNHDAMYWYRQDPGQGLRLIYYSQIVNDFQKGDIAEGYSVSREKKESFPLTVTSAQKNPTAFYLCASGKQGFHEQFFGPGTRLTVL.

This clonotype was counted many times. The chain links TRBV29-1 to TRBJ2-7; D uncertain. CDR1 is SQVTM, CDR2 ANQGSEA, per germline. This CDR3 has 12 residues. Trimming took 6 bases from V and 7 from J, leaving 16 bases between them. The CDR3 coding sequence is TGCAGCGTCCCCGGGCCCAGGCGAGAGCAGTACTTC. It encodes CSVPGPRREQYF.

This clonotype appeared a few times. The gene calls are TRBV7-8 and TRBJ2-3, with D maybe TRBD1 (5 bases). CDR3 length equals 13 residues. V was shortened by 1 base and J by 8 bases, with 10 bases between the two germline ends. Germline V gene lookup returns CDR1 SGHVS and CDR2 FQNEAQ. CDR3 residues: CASSLGGQGTQYF. CDR3 in DNA: TGTGCCAGCAGCTTAGGCGGTCAGGGTACGCAGTATTTT.

The rearrangement uses TRBV3-1 and TRBJ2-3; D ambiguous. CDR3 length: 15 amino acids. Germline assignment: CDR1 LGHDT and CDR2 YNNKEL (reference sequence). V dropped 0 bases and J dropped 2 bases, with 9 bases sitting between them. The CDR3 DNA follows: TGTGCCAGCAGCCAAGATTACCAGCCCACAGATACGCAGTATTTT. Translated: CASSQDYQPTDTQYF.

In this sample, this clonotype turned up many times. This CDR3 reads CASSLSGRANEQFF. In DNA form, the CDR3 reads TGTGCCAGCAGCCTTAGCGGGAGGGCCAATGAGCAGTTCTTC. The V and J genes are TRBV12-3 or TRBV12-4 and TRBJ2-1; 11 positions agree with TRBD2. With 6 bases clipped from V and 6 bases from J, the junction kept 4 bases outside the gene matches. This CDR3 is built from 14 residues.

The J gene is TRBJ2-2, the V gene TRBV5-1; 11 bases line up with TRBD1. V was pared by 4 bases and J by 3 bases, with 2 bases of the junction left unmatched. The germline V gene encodes CDR1 SGHRS and CDR2 YFSETQ. The CDR3 is 15 residues long. The CDR3 DNA reads as TGCGCCAGCAGCCGGGACAGGGGGGACACCGGGGAGCTGTTTTTT. Residues: CASSRDRGDTGELFF.

This clonotype was counted only a few times. The chain combines TRBV2 with TRBJ2-2, with 16 positions matching TRBD2. The CDR3 has 16 residues. V was clipped by 8 bases and J by 7 bases; unmatched bases: 7. The germline V gene encodes CDR1 SNHLY and CDR2 FYNNEI. As DNA, the CDR3 is TGTGCCAGCTCTCCGGGACTAGCGGGAGGGGTCGGGGAGCTGTTTTTT. Translation: CASSPGLAGGVGELFF.

The gene calls are TRBV5-1 and TRBJ2-3; TRBD2 matches 14 bases. V was pared by 0 bases and J by 6 bases, with 3 bases of the junction left unmatched. The CDR3 runs to 16 residues. Germline V lookup: CDR1 SGHRS, CDR2 YFSETQ. The CDR3, as DNA: TGCGCCAGCAGCTTGGGACTAGCGGGAGGGCCCGATACGCAGTATTTT. Translating it yields CASSLGLAGGPDTQYF.

This clonotype was seen only a few times. The rearrangement joins TRBV28 to TRBJ1-5, with a possible D match to TRBD1 (6 bases). The CDR3 runs to 15 residues. V dropped 6 bases and J dropped 6 bases, with 18 bases sitting between them. Germline V lookup: CDR1 MDHEN, CDR2 SYDVKM. CDR3 DNA: TGTGCCAGCAGACGCGACCGGGGGGCCGGTCAGCCCCAGCATTTT. It codes for CASRRDRGAGQPQHF.

This clonotype was detected only a few times. The chain carries TRBV7-2 and TRBJ2-1; 10 nucleotides line up with TRBD2. Germline V CDR1 and CDR2: SGHTA, FQGNSA. The length of the CDR3 is 15 residues. The V segment lost 3 bases and the J segment 3 bases; nucleotides outside the gene matches: 2. The CDR3 region is CASSLGTSVYNEQFF. The CDR3 DNA sequence: TGTGCCAGCAGCTTGGGGACTAGCGTCTACAATGAGCAGTTCTTC.

This chain joins TRBV7-6 and TRBJ2-7; 14 positions match TRBD2. V was clipped by 4 bases and J by 6 bases; unmatched bases: 11. The CDR3 runs to 17 residues. Germline CDR1 reads SGHVS; CDR2 reads FNYEAQ. The CDR3 loop reads CASSSRGGTSGSREQYF. CDR3 in DNA: TGTGCCAGCAGCTCCAGAGGGGGGACTAGCGGGAGTCGCGAGCAGTACTTC. The full variable domain, with the rest looked up from reference TRBV7-6 and TRBJ2-7, is GAGVSQSPRYKVTKRGQDVALRCDPISGHVSLYWYRQALGQGPEFLTYFNYEAQQDKSGLPNDRFSAERPEGSISTLTIQRTEQRDSAMYRCASSSRGGTSGSREQYFGPGTRLTVT.

This clonotype was observed many times. V usage is TRBV5-1 and J usage is TRBJ2-5; TRBD2 aligns across 11 bases. The CDR3 is 15 amino acids. Trimming removed 5 bases from V and 5 bases from J; junction bases left unmatched: 8. Germline CDR1 and CDR2: SGHRS and YFSETQ. CDR3 nucleotide sequence: TGCGCCAGCAGTTACGGGACTAGCGGCTTGGAGACCCAGTACTTC. Translating it yields CASSYGTSGLETQYF.

The chain recombines TRBV15 with TRBJ1-3; a possible D gene is TRBD1 (6 bases). V shed 4 bases and J shed 0 bases, with 13 bases lying between them. CDR1 and CDR2 from the germline V gene are LNHNV and YYDKDF (reference sequence). This CDR3 spans 16 amino acids. CDR3 loop: CATSTWGGSSGNTIYF. The CDR3 bases are TGTGCCACCAGCACGTGGGGGGGCAGCTCTGGAAACACCATATATTTT.

The chain couples TRBV15 to TRBJ2-1, with D perhaps matching TRBD1 (5 bases). Germline V gene sequence: CDR1 LNHNV, CDR2 YYDKDF (reference sequence). The length of the CDR3 is 13 residues. Deletions cut 9 bases from V and 0 bases from J, with 9 bases between. Here the CDR3 DNA reads TGTGCCACGGTAGGGGACTCCTACAATGAGCAGTTCTTC. Its protein product is CATVGDSYNEQFF.

Only a few counts were recorded for this clonotype. This chain joins TRBV24-1 and TRBJ2-2; 9 nucleotides match TRBD1. V was clipped by 1 base and J by 5 bases; unmatched bases: 1. Germline loops: CDR1 KGHDR, CDR2 SFDVKD. The length of the CDR3 is 15 residues. As DNA, the CDR3 is TGTGCCACCAGTGATTTACAGGGGGCTACCGGGGAGCTGTTTTTT. Translated: CATSDLQGATGELFF.

This clonotype was observed a handful of times. This chain uses TRBV20-1 with TRBJ1-4; no definite D call. There are 11 residues in the CDR3. V dropped 3 bases and J dropped 8 bases, with 7 bases sitting between them. The germline gives CDR1 DFQATT, CDR2 SNEGSKA (reference sequence). The CDR3 DNA follows: TGCAGTGCTAGCACGGCCGAAAAACTGTTTTTT. This sequence encodes CSASTAEKLFF.

The chain carries TRBV5-1 and TRBJ2-1; 9 nucleotides line up with TRBD1. The CDR3 runs 17 residues. Looked up from germline, CDR1 is SGHRS and CDR2 is YFSETQ. Losses at the gene ends were 4 bases for V and 3 bases for J; bases not matched to a gene: 11. The CDR3 spells CASSKLLGQGGYNEQFF. CDR3 in DNA: TGCGCCAGCAGCAAACTTTTGGGACAGGGAGGCTACAATGAGCAGTTCTTC.

The V and J genes are TRBV4-1 and TRBJ2-2; possible D gene TRBD1, 5 bases. Germline loops: CDR1 MGHRA, CDR2 YSYEKL. The CDR3 runs to 15 residues. The V end was cut by 3 bases, the J end by 4 bases, with 12 bases between. CDR3 loop: CASSHLGQGTGELFF. The CDR3 DNA sequence: TGCGCCAGCAGCCATCTGGGCCAGGGCACCGGGGAGCTGTTTTTT.

Only a few counts were recorded for this clonotype. The chain joins TRBV29-1 to TRBJ2-7; 15 bases match TRBD2. The J segment lost 1 base and the V segment lost 4 bases, leaving 8 bases of the junction unmatched. Germline lookup yields CDR1 SQVTM and CDR2 ANQGSEA. CDR3 length: 17 residues. Written as DNA, the CDR3 is TGCAGCGTTGGAGGACTAGCGGGAGGGCTTATATCCTACGAGCAGTACTTC. Encoded protein: CSVGGLAGGLISYEQYF.

The chain uses TRBV28 and TRBJ1-1; 8 bases are shared with TRBD1. V shed 4 bases and J 1 base; nucleotides not matched to a gene: 5. CDR1 and CDR2 (germline): MDHEN, SYDVKM. This CDR3 comprises 15 residues. Here the CDR3 DNA reads TGTGCCAGCAGTTCCGGACAGGGTTCGAACACTGAAGCTTTCTTT. Encoded protein: CASSSGQGSNTEAFF.

J is TRBJ2-2 and V is TRBV7-7; TRBD2 agrees at 7 bases. Germline V CDR1 and CDR2: SSHAT, FNYEAQ (reference sequence). This CDR3 is 17 amino acids long. V trimming: 5 bases; J trimming: 1 base; junction bases outside the gene matches: 10. This CDR3 reads CASSRPAGGRNTGELFF. The CDR3 DNA is TGTGCCAGCAGCCGACCCGCCGGCGGGAGGAACACCGGGGAGCTGTTTTTT.

The chain links TRBV19 to TRBJ2-1, with a possible D match to TRBD2 (5 bases). The CDR3 is 15 amino acids. V shed 6 bases and J shed 0 bases, with 12 bases lying between them. Germline assignment: CDR1 LNHDA and CDR2 SQIVND (reference sequence). The CDR3 nucleotides are TGTGCCAGTAGGGAGCGGATCCGCTCCTACAATGAGCAGTTCTTC. It translates to CASRERIRSYNEQFF.

There are a few counts of this clonotype. The junction departs from germline at one end; a sequencing error may be responsible. The V call is TRBV28, the J call TRBJ2-7; 12 bases line up with TRBD2. Germline CDR1 is MDHEN and CDR2 is SYDVKM. CDR3 length: 16 amino acids. The CDR3 sequence: CVSGGSTSGRAYEQYF. The DNA for the CDR3 is TGTGTCAGCGGCGGTTCGACTAGCGGGAGAGCCTACGAGCAGTACTTC. The full variable domain, with the rest looked up from reference TRBV28 and TRBJ2-7, is DVKVTQSSRYLVKRTGEKVFLECVQDMDHENMFWYRQDPGLGLRLIYFSYDVKMKEKGDIPEGYSVSREKKERFSLILESASTNQTSMYLCVSGGSTSGRAYEQYFGPGTRLTVT.

The genes are TRBV12-3 or TRBV12-4 and TRBJ2-1, with D tentatively TRBD1 (6 bases). The CDR3 runs to 12 residues. Trimming took 6 bases from V and 7 from J, leaving 10 bases between them. The CDR3 reads CASSKTGNEQFF. The DNA of the CDR3 is TGTGCCAGCAGCAAAACAGGGAATGAGCAGTTCTTC.

As to this clonotype: With a much larger clone just one base away, this may be a read error. The chain employs TRBV5-1 and TRBJ1-1; D call uncertain. CDR1 is SGHRS and CDR2 is YFSETQ in the germline V gene. Trimming shortened V by 1 base and J by 8 bases, and 18 bases separated the two germline ends. CDR3 size: 15 residues. CDR3 bases: TGCGCCAGCAGCTTGTACTCGGGAATGATTACCGAAGCTTTCTTT. This encodes CASSLYSGMITEAFF.